These T cell receptor beta chains were read from a single sample in a study of blood T cell repertoires in COVID-19. Sequencing used immunoSEQ multiplex PCR; TCRdb keeps in-frame clones, though not all of them. This sample has hundreds of thousands of clones, with roughly 88% found just once. The material sequenced was PBMCs or T cells enriched from blood (not recorded which). The receptors originated from a man aged 30-40 years who had recovered from COVID-19. The CDR3 runs from the conserved cysteine through the conserved F or W.

cdr3_aa,v_call,j_call
CASSLGTGPTKTQYF,TRBV7-2,TRBJ2-5
CASSLAPGDGYTF,TRBV5-1,TRBJ1-2
CASSSRGHWTEAFF,TRBV5-6,TRBJ1-1
CASSFAGGIAWEQYF,TRBV5-6,TRBJ2-7
CAIREQGVGGELFF,TRBV10-3,TRBJ2-2
CASSMAGETQYF,TRBV13,TRBJ2-5
CASSFDRFTYEQYF,TRBV7-2,TRBJ2-7
CASSLGADYEQYF,TRBV11-2,TRBJ2-7
CASSLDAGTGSIYGYTF,TRBV11-2,TRBJ1-2
CASWKRGGNEQFF,TRBV11-2,TRBJ2-1
CSVEAGYAGNTIYF,TRBV29-1,TRBJ1-3
CASSHRGSGYTF,TRBV3-1/TRBV3-2,TRBJ1-2
CASSYSRGTEAFF,TRBV6-2/TRBV6-3,TRBJ1-1
CSAAGQTAGELFF,TRBV29-1,TRBJ2-2
CASTGTGGNSPLHF,TRBV6-5,TRBJ1-6